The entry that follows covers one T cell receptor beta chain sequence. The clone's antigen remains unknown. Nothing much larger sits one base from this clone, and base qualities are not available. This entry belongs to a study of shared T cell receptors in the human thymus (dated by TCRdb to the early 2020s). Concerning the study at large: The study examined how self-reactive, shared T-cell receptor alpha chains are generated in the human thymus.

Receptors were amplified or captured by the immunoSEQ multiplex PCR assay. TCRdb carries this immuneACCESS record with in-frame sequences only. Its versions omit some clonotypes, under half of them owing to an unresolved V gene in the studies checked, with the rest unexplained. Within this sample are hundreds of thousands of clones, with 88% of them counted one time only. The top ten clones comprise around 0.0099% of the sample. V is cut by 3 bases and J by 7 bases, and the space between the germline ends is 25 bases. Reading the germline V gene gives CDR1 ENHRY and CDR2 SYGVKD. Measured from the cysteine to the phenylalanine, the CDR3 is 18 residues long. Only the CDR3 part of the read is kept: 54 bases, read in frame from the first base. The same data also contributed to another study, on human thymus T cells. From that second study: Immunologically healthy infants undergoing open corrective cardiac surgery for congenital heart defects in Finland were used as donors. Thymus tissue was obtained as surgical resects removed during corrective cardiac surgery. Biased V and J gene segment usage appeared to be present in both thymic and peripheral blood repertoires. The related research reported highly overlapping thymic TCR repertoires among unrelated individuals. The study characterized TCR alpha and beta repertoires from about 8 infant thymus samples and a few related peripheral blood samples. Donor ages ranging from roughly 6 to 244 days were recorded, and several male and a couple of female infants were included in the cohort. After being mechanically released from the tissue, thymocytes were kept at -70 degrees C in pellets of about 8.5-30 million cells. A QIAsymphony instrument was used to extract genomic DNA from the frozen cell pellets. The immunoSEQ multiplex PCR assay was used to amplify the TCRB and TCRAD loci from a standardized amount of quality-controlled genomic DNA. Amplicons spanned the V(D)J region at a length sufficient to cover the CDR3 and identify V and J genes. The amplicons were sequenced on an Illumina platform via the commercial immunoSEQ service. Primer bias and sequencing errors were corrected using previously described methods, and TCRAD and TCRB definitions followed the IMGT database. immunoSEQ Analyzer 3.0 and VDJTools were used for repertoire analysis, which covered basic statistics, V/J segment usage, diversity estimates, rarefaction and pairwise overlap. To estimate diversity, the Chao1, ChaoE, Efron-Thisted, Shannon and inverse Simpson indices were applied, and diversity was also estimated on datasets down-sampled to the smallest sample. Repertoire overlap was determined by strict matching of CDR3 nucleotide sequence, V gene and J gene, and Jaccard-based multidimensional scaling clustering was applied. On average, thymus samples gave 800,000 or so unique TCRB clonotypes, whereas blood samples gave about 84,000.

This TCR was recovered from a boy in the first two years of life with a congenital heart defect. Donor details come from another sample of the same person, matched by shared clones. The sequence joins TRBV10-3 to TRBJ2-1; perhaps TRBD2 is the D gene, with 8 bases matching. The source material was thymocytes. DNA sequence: TGTGCCATCAGTGACTTGGACAGGCTGCCCAAGCGGGAGAATGAGCAGTTCTTC. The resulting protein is CAISDLDRLPKRENEQFF.